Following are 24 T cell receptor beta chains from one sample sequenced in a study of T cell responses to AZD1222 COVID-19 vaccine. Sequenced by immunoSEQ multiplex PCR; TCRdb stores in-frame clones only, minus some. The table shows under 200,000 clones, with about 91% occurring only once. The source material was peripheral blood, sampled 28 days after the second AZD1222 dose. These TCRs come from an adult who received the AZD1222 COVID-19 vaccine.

The chain's CDR3 is CASSLPYAGYTF. CDR3 nucleotides: TGTGCCAGCAGCCTACCTTACGCTGGCTACACCTTC. The gene calls are TRBV12-3 or TRBV12-4 and TRBJ1-2; D gene unclear. V shed 6 bases and J shed 7 bases, with 12 bases lying between them. There are 12 residues in the CDR3.

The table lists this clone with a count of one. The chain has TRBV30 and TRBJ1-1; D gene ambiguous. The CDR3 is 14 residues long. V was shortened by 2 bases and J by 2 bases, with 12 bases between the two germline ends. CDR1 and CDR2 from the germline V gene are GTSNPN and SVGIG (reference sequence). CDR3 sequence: CAWSHLGGNTEAFF. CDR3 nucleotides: TGTGCCTGGAGTCACCTCGGAGGAAACACTGAAGCTTTCTTT.

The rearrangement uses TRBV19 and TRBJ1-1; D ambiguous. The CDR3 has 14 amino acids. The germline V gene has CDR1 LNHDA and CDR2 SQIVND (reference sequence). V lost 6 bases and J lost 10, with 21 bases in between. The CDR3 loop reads CASSQSGFISRAFF. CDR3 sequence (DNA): TGTGCCAGTAGCCAGTCGGGGTTTATCTCCCGAGCTTTCTTT.

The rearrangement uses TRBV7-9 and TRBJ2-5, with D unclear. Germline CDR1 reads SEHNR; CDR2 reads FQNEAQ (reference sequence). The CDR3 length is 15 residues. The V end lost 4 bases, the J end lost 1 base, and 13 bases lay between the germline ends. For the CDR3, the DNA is TGTGCCAGCAGCTGGACCCGGGCCTTCCAAGAGACCCAGTACTTC. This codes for CASSWTRAFQETQYF.

The CDR3 coding sequence is TGCAGCGTTGAAGATAGGGGGGGAAACACCATATATTTT. It codes for CSVEDRGGNTIYF. This chain connects TRBV29-1 to TRBJ1-3; a weak D match, TRBD1 (6 bases). Trimming cost V 0 bases and J 4 bases, with 7 bases left between them. This CDR3 has 13 amino acids. Looked up from germline, CDR1 is SQVTM and CDR2 is ANQGSEA.

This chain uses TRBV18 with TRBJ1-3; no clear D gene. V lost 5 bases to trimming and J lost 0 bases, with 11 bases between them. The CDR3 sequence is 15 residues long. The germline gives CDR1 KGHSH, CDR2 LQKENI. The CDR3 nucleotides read TGTGCCAGCTCATCCCCAGGAAACTCTGGAAACACCATATATTTT. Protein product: CASSSPGNSGNTIYF.

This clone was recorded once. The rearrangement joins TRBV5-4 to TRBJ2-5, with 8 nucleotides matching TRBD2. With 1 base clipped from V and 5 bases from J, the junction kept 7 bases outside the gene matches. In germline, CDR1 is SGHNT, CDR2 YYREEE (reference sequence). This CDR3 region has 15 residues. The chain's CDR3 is CASSLPGAGEETQYF. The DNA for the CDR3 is TGTGCCAGCAGCTTGCCAGGAGCGGGGGAGGAGACCCAGTACTTC.

CDR3 sequence: CASSEGTGGPYGYTF. The CDR3 coding sequence is TGCGCCAGCAGTGAGGGGACAGGGGGCCCCTATGGCTACACCTTC. The rearrangement uses TRBV10-2 and TRBJ1-2; 12 nucleotides align to TRBD1. The trim removed 2 bases at V and 4 bases at J, leaving 2 bases unmatched. The CDR3 extends over 15 amino acids. From germline, CDR1 is WSHSY and CDR2 SAAADI.

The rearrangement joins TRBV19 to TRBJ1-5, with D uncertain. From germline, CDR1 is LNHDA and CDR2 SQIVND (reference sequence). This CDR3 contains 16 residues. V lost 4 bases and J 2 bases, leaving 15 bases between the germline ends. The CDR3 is CASSRGPSRGNQPQHF. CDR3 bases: TGTGCCAGTAGTAGAGGTCCTTCGAGAGGCAATCAGCCCCAGCATTTT.

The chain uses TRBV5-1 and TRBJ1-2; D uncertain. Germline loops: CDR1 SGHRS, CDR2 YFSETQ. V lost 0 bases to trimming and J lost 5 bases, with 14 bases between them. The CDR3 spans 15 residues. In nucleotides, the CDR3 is TGCGCCAGCAGCTTGGATGAAAATCGACGGTATGGCTACACCTTC. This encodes CASSLDENRRYGYTF.

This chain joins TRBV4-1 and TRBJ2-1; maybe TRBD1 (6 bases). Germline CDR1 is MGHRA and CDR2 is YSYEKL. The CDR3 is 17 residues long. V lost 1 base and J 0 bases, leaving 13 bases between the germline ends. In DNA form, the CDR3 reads TGCGCCAGCAGCCAAGTCACAACAGGGAGCTCCTACAATGAGCAGTTCTTC. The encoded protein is CASSQVTTGSSYNEQFF.

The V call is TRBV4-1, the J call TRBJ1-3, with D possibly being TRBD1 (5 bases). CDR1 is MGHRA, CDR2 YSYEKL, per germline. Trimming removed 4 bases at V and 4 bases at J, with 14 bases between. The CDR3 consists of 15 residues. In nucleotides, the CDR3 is TGCGCCAGCAGCCGGACATGGGAGGACGGAAACACCATATATTTT. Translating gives CASSRTWEDGNTIYF.

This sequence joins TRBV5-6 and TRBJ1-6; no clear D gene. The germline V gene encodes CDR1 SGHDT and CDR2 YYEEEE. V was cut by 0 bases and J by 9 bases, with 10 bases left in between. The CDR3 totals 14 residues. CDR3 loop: CASSLAGSTSPLHF. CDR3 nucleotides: TGTGCCAGCAGCTTGGCGGGTAGCACTTCACCCCTCCACTTT.

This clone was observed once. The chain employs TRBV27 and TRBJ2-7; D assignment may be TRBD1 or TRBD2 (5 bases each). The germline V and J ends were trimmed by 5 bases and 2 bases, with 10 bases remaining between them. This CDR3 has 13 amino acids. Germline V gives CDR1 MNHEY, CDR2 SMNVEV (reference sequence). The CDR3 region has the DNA TGTGCCAGCAGTACCACGGGGCCCTACGAGCAGTACTTC. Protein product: CASSTTGPYEQYF.

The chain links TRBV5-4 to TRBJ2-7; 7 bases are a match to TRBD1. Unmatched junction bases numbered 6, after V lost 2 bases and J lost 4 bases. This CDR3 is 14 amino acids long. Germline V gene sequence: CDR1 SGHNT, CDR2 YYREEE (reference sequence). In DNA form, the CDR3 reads TGTGCCAGCAGCTTCGGGACAGCCGTTTACGAGCAGTACTTC. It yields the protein CASSFGTAVYEQYF.

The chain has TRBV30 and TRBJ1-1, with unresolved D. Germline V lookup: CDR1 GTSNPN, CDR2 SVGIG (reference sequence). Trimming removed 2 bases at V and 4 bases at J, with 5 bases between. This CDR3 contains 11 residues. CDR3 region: CAWSLSTEAFF. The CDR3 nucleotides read TGTGCCTGGAGTCTGAGCACTGAAGCTTTCTTT.

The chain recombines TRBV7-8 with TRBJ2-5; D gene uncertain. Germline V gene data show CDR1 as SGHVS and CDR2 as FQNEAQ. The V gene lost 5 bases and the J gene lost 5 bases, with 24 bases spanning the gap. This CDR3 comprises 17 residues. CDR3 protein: CASSPSLQASAWETQYF. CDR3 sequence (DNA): TGTGCCAGCAGCCCCTCTCTTCAGGCCAGCGCATGGGAGACCCAGTACTTC.

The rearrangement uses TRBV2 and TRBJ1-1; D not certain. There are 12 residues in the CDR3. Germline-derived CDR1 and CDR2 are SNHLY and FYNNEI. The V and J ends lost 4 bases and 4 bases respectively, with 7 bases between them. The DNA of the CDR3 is TGTGCCAGCAGTGCTAGAGTCACTGAAGCTTTCTTT. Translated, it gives CASSARVTEAFF. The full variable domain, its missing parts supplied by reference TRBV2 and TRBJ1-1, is EPEVTQTPSHQVTQMGQEVILRCVPISNHLYFYWYRQILGQKVEFLVSFYNNEISEKSEIFDDQFSVERPDGSNFTLKIRSTKLEDSAMYFCASSARVTEAFFGQGTRLTVV.

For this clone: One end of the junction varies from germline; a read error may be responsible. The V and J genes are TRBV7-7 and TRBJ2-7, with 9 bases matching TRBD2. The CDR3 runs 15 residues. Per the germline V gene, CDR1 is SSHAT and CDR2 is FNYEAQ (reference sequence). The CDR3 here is CASSLMSGRSYEQYF. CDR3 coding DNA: TGTGCTAGCAGCTTAATGAGCGGGAGGTCTTACGAGCAGTACTTC.

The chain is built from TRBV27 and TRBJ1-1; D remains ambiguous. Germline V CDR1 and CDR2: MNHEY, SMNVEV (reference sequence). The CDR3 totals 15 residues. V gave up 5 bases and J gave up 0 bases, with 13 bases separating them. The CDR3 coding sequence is TGTGCCAGCAGTCGATCGGGGTTCATGAACACTGAAGCTTTCTTT. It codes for CASSRSGFMNTEAFF.

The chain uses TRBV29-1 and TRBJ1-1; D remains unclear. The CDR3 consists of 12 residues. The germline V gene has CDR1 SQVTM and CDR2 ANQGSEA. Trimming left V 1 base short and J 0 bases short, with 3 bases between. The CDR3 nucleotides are TGCAGCGTTGAAGCCATGAACACTGAAGCTTTCTTT. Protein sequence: CSVEAMNTEAFF.

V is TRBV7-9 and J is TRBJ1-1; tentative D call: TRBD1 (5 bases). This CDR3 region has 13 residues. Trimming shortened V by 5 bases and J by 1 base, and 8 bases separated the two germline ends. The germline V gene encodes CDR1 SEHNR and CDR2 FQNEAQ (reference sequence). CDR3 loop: CASSITGNTEAFF. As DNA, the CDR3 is TGTGCCAGCAGCATTACAGGGAACACTGAAGCTTTCTTT. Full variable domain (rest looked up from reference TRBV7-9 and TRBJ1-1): DTGVSQNPRHKITKRGQNVTFRCDPISEHNRLYWYRQTLGQGPEFLTYFQNEAQLEKSRLLSDRFSAERPKGSFSTLEIQRTEQGDSAMYLCASSITGNTEAFFGQGTRLTVV.

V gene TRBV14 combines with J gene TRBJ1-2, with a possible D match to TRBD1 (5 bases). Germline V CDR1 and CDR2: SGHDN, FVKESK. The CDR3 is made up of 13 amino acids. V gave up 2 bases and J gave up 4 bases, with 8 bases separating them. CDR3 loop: CASSQLDSYGYTF. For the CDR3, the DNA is TGTGCCAGCAGCCAACTTGACAGCTATGGCTACACCTTC.

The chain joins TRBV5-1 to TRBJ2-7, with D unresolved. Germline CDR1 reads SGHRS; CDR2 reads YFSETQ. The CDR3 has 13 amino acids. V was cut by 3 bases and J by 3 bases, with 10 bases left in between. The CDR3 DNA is TGCGCCAGCAGCTACCTGACTGACTACGAGCAGTACTTC. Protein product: CASSYLTDYEQYF.